This T cell receptor (beta chain) was retrieved from a study of cytomegalovirus exposure and HLA in healthy donors. PCR was performed using 60 Vbeta and 13 Jbeta primers. Clones were read by immunoSEQ multiplex PCR, and TCRdb kept only the in-frame ones, dropping some. The table shows 100,000 to 150,000 clones, with around 77% occurring only once. The CDR3 loop spans 15 amino acids. Trimming left V 4 bases short and J 2 bases short, with 14 bases between. CDR1 is SGHAT, CDR2 FQNNGV, per germline. The clonotype was recovered from a man aged 50 to 60 in good health and CMV-seropositive. Sequenced input: PBMCs. J is TRBJ1-2 and V is TRBV11-2, with D possibly being TRBD1 (5 bases). The CDR3 reads CASSSSAGENYGYTF. The CDR3 DNA follows: TGTGCCAGCAGCTCCTCGGCGGGGGAGAACTATGGCTACACCTTC.